These T cell receptor beta chains were read from a single sample in a study of spatial heterogeneity in lung cancer. MiXCR, run by TCRdb on the 5' RACE reads, gives a single entry per CDR3 protein. The sample holds around 110,000 distinct CDR3 sequences; more than 9% are singletons and the top ten take around 17%. Sequenced material: PBMCs, taken at follow-up. These receptors came from a male donor with early-stage non-small cell lung cancer. Each CDR3 is given without its conserved first and last residue. Each record gives: D gene, V gene, J gene, CDR3 protein. A D gene is named only where the DNA matches it firmly.

D: TRBD2; V: TRBV4-1; J: TRBJ2-7; CDR3: ASSQPGGGPHEQY
D: NA; V: TRBV6-1; J: TRBJ2-1; CDR3: ASRSARSLANEQF
D: NA; V: TRBV5-1; J: TRBJ1-2; CDR3: ASSSQEGGYT
D: NA; V: TRBV7-9; J: TRBJ2-1; CDR3: ASSLFGHSSYNEQF
D: TRBD1; V: TRBV5-1; J: TRBJ1-1; CDR3: ASSSPSRGPNTEAF
D: NA; V: TRBV7-2; J: TRBJ2-2; CDR3: ASSLNPRGAGTGELF
D: NA; V: TRBV10-1; J: TRBJ1-1; CDR3: ASSDPFVFPEAF
D: NA; V: TRBV6-5; J: TRBJ1-1; CDR3: ASSPRLNTEAF
D: NA; V: TRBV6-2/TRBV6-3; J: TRBJ2-7; CDR3: ASSSQVRPPYEQY
D: NA; V: TRBV20-1; J: TRBJ2-3; CDR3: SARGPLGGRLDTQY
D: NA; V: TRBV12-5; J: TRBJ1-1; CDR3: ASGTRAGPFRTEAF
D: NA; V: TRBV7-6; J: TRBJ1-1; CDR3: ASSLAGSNTEAF
D: NA; V: TRBV11-2; J: TRBJ2-7; CDR3: ASSSALEQY
D: NA; V: TRBV28; J: TRBJ1-6; CDR3: ASSLGAKSAFYNSPLH
D: NA; V: TRBV3-1; J: TRBJ1-1; CDR3: ASSPSQRKNTEAF
D: NA; V: TRBV7-8; J: TRBJ2-7; CDR3: ASSFRLRGRRLSYEQY
D: TRBD1; V: TRBV5-1; J: TRBJ2-7; CDR3: ASSDLRGLD
D: NA; V: TRBV7-8; J: TRBJ2-1; CDR3: ASSLTVVGEQF
D: NA; V: TRBV28; J: TRBJ1-2; CDR3: ASSLGSSYGYT
D: NA; V: TRBV5-1; J: TRBJ2-5; CDR3: ASSARDGRQETQY
D: NA; V: TRBV29-1; J: TRBJ1-5; CDR3: SVRNRSVNQPQH
D: NA; V: TRBV5-4; J: TRBJ2-3; CDR3: ASSLGLHTDTQY
D: NA; V: TRBV11-1; J: TRBJ1-2; CDR3: ASSQGTRTPYGYT
D: NA; V: TRBV29-1; J: TRBJ1-5; CDR3: SVGSANQPQH
D: NA; V: TRBV5-1; J: TRBJ2-5; CDR3: ASSLAPGEETQY
D: NA; V: TRBV5-5; J: TRBJ2-7; CDR3: ASSLTLAHYEQY
D: TRBD1; V: TRBV6-5; J: TRBJ1-6; CDR3: ASRNRGYNSPLH
D: TRBD2; V: TRBV4-1; J: TRBJ2-2; CDR3: ASSQDEGLAGHNTGELF
D: TRBD2; V: TRBV27; J: TRBJ2-7; CDR3: ASRPSAGGPGEQY
D: NA; V: TRBV5-1; J: TRBJ1-2; CDR3: ASSLEAQNYGYT
D: TRBD1; V: TRBV11-2; J: TRBJ2-7; CDR3: ASSPRTGFYEQY
D: NA; V: TRBV12-3/TRBV12-4; J: TRBJ2-1; CDR3: ASSPRGDHYNEQF
D: TRBD1; V: TRBV6-6; J: TRBJ1-2; CDR3: ASSYPPRGTGAFNDYGYT
D: NA; V: TRBV18; J: TRBJ2-7; CDR3: ASSRDVAGEQY
D: TRBD2; V: TRBV12-3/TRBV12-4; J: TRBJ2-7; CDR3: ASTQGAGGTSNEQY
D: NA; V: TRBV28; J: TRBJ1-5; CDR3: ASRAHSNQPQH
D: NA; V: TRBV21-1; J: TRBJ1-1; CDR3: ASPGGGAF
D: NA; V: TRBV24-1; J: TRBJ2-2; CDR3: ATTRDGTGELF
D: NA; V: TRBV14; J: TRBJ2-3; CDR3: ASSLGPLEADTQY
D: NA; V: TRBV12-3/TRBV12-4; J: TRBJ2-1; CDR3: AIEIQTGYSGEQF
D: NA; V: TRBV10-3; J: TRBJ1-2; CDR3: AISQLYGYT
D: NA; V: TRBV28; J: TRBJ1-5; CDR3: ASTPSSNQPQH
D: NA; V: TRBV20-1; J: TRBJ2-7; CDR3: SATPAPSSYEQY
D: NA; V: TRBV28; J: TRBJ2-7; CDR3: ASSGTRGSGTYEQY
D: NA; V: TRBV6-6; J: TRBJ2-5; CDR3: ASQNRGTPQETQY
D: NA; V: TRBV12-3/TRBV12-4; J: TRBJ1-1; CDR3: ASSRQAGTEAF
D: TRBD1; V: TRBV4-3; J: TRBJ2-3; CDR3: ASSPGQGYTDTQY
D: TRBD1; V: TRBV10-3; J: TRBJ1-2; CDR3: AITKTGGRDYGYT
D: NA; V: TRBV4-1; J: TRBJ2-3; CDR3: ASSQGLSGTDTQY
D: NA; V: TRBV5-1; J: TRBJ2-1; CDR3: ASSRWDVSYNEQF
D: TRBD1; V: TRBV9; J: TRBJ2-7; CDR3: ASSADRGLYEQY
D: NA; V: TRBV20-1; J: TRBJ2-5; CDR3: SASKLAETQY
D: NA; V: TRBV28; J: TRBJ1-5; CDR3: ASSYGGGQPQH
D: NA; V: TRBV9; J: TRBJ1-4; CDR3: ASSVDATNEKLF
D: NA; V: TRBV28; J: TRBJ2-4; CDR3: ASTLRKSGGDIQY
D: NA; V: TRBV20-1; J: TRBJ1-2; CDR3: SASLPPGNYGYT
D: NA; V: TRBV7-7; J: TRBJ1-1; CDR3: ASSLGLGAEAF